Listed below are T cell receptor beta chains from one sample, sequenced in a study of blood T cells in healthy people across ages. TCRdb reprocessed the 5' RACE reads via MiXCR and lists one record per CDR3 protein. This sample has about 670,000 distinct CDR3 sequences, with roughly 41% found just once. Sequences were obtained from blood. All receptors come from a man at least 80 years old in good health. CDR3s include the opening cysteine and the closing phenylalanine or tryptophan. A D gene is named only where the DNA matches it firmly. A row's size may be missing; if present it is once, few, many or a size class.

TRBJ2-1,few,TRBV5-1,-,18,CASRPEGDGHGPANEQFF,TGCGCCAGCAGACCGGAGGGGGACGGGCATGGTCCCGCCAATGAGCAGTTCTTC
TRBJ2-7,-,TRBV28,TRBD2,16,CASSLPGLAGDLEQYF,TGTGCCAGCAGTTTACCAGGACTAGCGGGAGACCTCGAGCAGTACTTC
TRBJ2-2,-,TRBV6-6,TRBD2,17,CASSYPSSGFNTGELFF,TGTGCCAGCAGTTACCCATCTAGCGGGTTTAACACCGGGGAGCTGTTTTTT
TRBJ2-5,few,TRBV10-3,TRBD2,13,CAISRTSGDEQYF,TGTGCCATCAGTAGGACTAGCGGGGATGAGCAGTACTTC
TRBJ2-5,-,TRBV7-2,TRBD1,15,CASSRDRGHQETQYF,TGTGCCAGCAGCCGGGACAGGGGGCATCAAGAGACCCAGTACTTC
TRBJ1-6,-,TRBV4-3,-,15,CASSQEEGRNSPLHF,TGCGCCAGCAGCCAAGAGGAGGGTCGAAATTCACCCCTCCACTTT
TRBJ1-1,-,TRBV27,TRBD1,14,CASSSDRASAEAFF,TGTGCCAGCAGTTCCGACAGGGCGAGTGCTGAAGCTTTCTTT
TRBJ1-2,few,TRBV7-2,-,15,CASSRGGRINYGYTF,TGTGCCAGCAGCCGGGGGGGACGAATTAACTATGGCTACACCTTC
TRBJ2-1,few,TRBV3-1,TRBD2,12,CASSPSTSLQFF,TGTGCCAGCAGCCCGTCGACTAGCTTGCAGTTCTTC
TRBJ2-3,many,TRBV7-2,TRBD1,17,CASSLGTGGLSTDTQYF,TGTGCCAGCAGCTTAGGGACAGGGGGATTAAGCACAGATACGCAGTATTTT
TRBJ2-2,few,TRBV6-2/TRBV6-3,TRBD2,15,CASSIAGGAHGELFF,TGTGCCAGCAGCATAGCGGGGGGTGCGCACGGGGAGCTGTTTTTT
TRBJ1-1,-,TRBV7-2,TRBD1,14,CASSLGTGVDEAFF,TGTGCCAGCAGCTTAGGGACAGGGGTTGATGAAGCTTTCTTT
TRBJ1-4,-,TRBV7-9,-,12,CASSSLDEKLFF,TGTGCCAGCAGCTCCTTGGATGAAAAACTGTTTTTT
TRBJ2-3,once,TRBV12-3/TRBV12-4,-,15,CASSFPQSSTDTQYF,TGTGCCAGCAGTTTCCCGCAGTCTAGCACAGATACGCAGTATTTT
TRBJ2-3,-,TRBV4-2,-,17,CASSPGSGAISTDTQYF,TGTGCCAGCAGCCCAGGCTCGGGGGCGATTAGCACAGATACGCAGTATTTT
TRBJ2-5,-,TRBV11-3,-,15,CASSLGGGQSETQYF,TGTGCCAGCAGCTTAGGAGGTGGCCAATCGGAGACCCAGTACTTC
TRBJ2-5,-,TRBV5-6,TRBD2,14,CASSFLGLEGTQYF,TGTGCCAGCAGCTTCCTGGGACTAGAGGGGACCCAGTACTTC
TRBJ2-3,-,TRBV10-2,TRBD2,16,CASRPTSGRSTDTQYF,TGCGCCAGCAGACCGACTAGCGGGAGGAGCACAGATACGCAGTATTTT
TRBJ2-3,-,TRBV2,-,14,CASRAKTSTDTQYF,TGTGCCAGCAGAGCCAAAACTAGCACAGATACGCAGTATTTT
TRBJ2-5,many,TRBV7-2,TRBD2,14,CASSSIAGQETQYF,TGTGCCAGCAGCTCCATAGCGGGCCAAGAGACCCAGTACTTC